This T cell receptor beta chain was found in a study of T cell responses to AZD1222 COVID-19 vaccine. CDR1 and CDR2 (germline): MGHRA, YSYEKL. This CDR3 has 16 residues. With 0 bases clipped from V and 7 bases from J, the junction kept 6 bases outside the gene matches. Sequencing was performed with immunoSEQ multiplex PCR; in TCRdb, only in-frame clones are kept and a portion is missing. The sample contains 120,000 to 150,000 clones, roughly 87% of which appear only once. The study pooled second doses at about 4 or about 12 weeks. Overall study results and limits: White British people made up most donors, females outnumbered males, and clonal diversity was possibly underestimated. The study reported that nearly half of spike-specific TCRs target unmutated variant regions. Among AZD1222 vaccinees, only six or seven were seropositive at baseline.

With respect to this clone: What it recognizes is unknown.

Material: peripheral blood, obtained 28 days after the second AZD1222 dose. The chain couples TRBV4-1 to TRBJ2-1; 10 bases map to TRBD2. This TCR was recovered from an adult who received the AZD1222 COVID-19 vaccine. DNA of the CDR3: TGCGCCAGCAGCCAAGAAAAAGCGGGAGGGCTGAATGAGCAGTTCTTC. It translates to CASSQEKAGGLNEQFF.